A selection of T cell receptor beta chains follows, all from one sample in a study of Ad26.COV2.S vaccination and SARS-CoV-2 variants. Sequencing used immunoSEQ multiplex PCR; TCRdb keeps in-frame clones, though not all of them. Counted here are 350,000 to 450,000 clones, around 86% occurring once; the ten biggest clones make up 3.4%. The sample was peripheral blood, taken in a trial of Ad26.COV2.S vaccine versus placebo. The receptors come from a person aged 18-60 years who received the Ad26.COV2.S COVID-19 vaccine or a placebo. The CDR3 runs from the conserved cysteine through the conserved F or W. D genes are given only for firm matches. Clone size appears in some rows only: once, few, many, or a class for an expanded clone.

d_gene,v_gene,len,abundance,j_gene,CDR3aa,CDR3nt
.,TRBV16,15,.,TRBJ1-1,CASSQSRTLNTEAFF,TGTGCCAGCAGCCAATCAAGAACCTTGAACACTGAAGCTTTCTTT
.,TRBV5-1,14,.,TRBJ1-1,CASSLAGSSTEAFF,TGCGCCAGCAGCTTGGCAGGGTCGAGCACTGAAGCTTTCTTT
TRBD1,TRBV9,15,.,TRBJ2-5,CASSPFGTGEETQYF,TGTGCCAGCAGCCCCTTTGGGACAGGGGAAGAGACCCAGTACTTC
.,TRBV19,11,few,TRBJ1-2,CASRIGYGYTF,TGTGCCAGTAGAATCGGGTATGGCTACACCTTC
TRBD1,TRBV9,15,.,TRBJ2-1,CASSVGDRGWNEQFF,TGTGCCAGCAGCGTAGGGGACAGGGGGTGGAATGAGCAGTTCTTC
TRBD2,TRBV6-2/TRBV6-3,16,.,TRBJ2-3,CASSYSSRGGLDTQYF,TGTGCCAGCAGTTACTCATCGCGGGGGGGCTTAGATACGCAGTATTTT
.,TRBV7-3,13,.,TRBJ2-7,CASSLGMGDEQYF,TGTGCCAGCAGCTTAGGGATGGGGGACGAGCAGTACTTC
.,TRBV24-1,18,.,TRBJ1-3,CATSDLRGQSWPGNTIYF,TGTGCCACCAGTGATTTGAGGGGTCAAAGCTGGCCTGGAAACACCATATATTTT
.,TRBV7-3,14,.,TRBJ2-7,CASSLGDVGGEQYF,TGTGCCAGCAGCCTCGGGGACGTAGGAGGCGAGCAGTACTTC
.,TRBV5-5,15,.,TRBJ1-4,CASSRQGATNEKLFF,TGTGCCAGCAGCCGACAAGGGGCAACTAATGAAAAACTGTTTTTT
TRBD1,TRBV5-6,14,.,TRBJ2-5,CASSSDRGLETQYF,TGTGCCAGCAGCTCGGACAGGGGGCTAGAGACCCAGTACTTC
TRBD1,TRBV19,13,.,TRBJ2-1,CASRQGSYNEQFF,TGTGCCAGCAGACAGGGCTCCTACAATGAGCAGTTCTTC
.,TRBV3-1/TRBV3-2,13,.,TRBJ1-6,CASSQDLRDLRTF,TGTGCCAGCAGCCAAGATCTTCGGGATCTTCGGACCTTT
.,TRBV5-1,15,.,TRBJ1-1,CASSFFGTTNTEAFF,TGCGCCAGCAGCTTTTTCGGGACAACGAACACTGAAGCTTTCTTT
.,TRBV12-5,11,once,TRBJ1-2,CASGQSYGYTF,TGTGCTAGTGGCCAAAGTTATGGCTACACCTTC
.,TRBV12-5,16,.,TRBJ2-6,CASGLPGRSGANVLTF,TGTGCTAGTGGTTTGCCGGGCCGCTCTGGGGCCAACGTCCTGACTTTC
.,TRBV2,13,.,TRBJ2-5,CASSIHPQEAQYF,TGTGCCAGCAGCATCCATCCCCAGGAGGCCCAGTACTTC
TRBD2,TRBV3-1/TRBV3-2,20,.,TRBJ2-1,CASSQSGTSGTRSSYNEQFF,TGTGCCAGCAGCCAATCCGGGACTAGCGGAACTAGAAGCTCCTACAATGAGCAGTTCTTC
.,TRBV7-3,16,.,TRBJ1-3,CASSLSGISSGNTIYF,TGTGCCAGCAGCTTAAGTGGGATCAGCTCTGGAAACACCATATATTTT
.,TRBV9,14,.,TRBJ2-7,CASSSLAGPYEQYF,TGTGCCAGCAGCTCCCTGGCAGGGCCCTACGAGCAGTACTTC
.,TRBV15,13,few,TRBJ1-3,CATSRGGGNTIYF,TGTGCCACCAGCAGAGGGGGTGGAAACACCATATATTTT
.,TRBV5-6,13,.,TRBJ1-2,CASSATGTRSYTF,TGTGCCAGCAGCGCAACAGGGACCAGGAGCTACACCTTC
.,TRBV4-3,17,.,TRBJ1-5,CASSQDPGAYSNQPQHF,TGCGCCAGCAGCCAGGACCCAGGGGCATATAGCAATCAGCCCCAGCATTTT
.,TRBV7-9,12,few,TRBJ1-5,CASSRGNQPQHF,TGTGCCAGCAGTCGGGGCAATCAGCCCCAGCATTTT